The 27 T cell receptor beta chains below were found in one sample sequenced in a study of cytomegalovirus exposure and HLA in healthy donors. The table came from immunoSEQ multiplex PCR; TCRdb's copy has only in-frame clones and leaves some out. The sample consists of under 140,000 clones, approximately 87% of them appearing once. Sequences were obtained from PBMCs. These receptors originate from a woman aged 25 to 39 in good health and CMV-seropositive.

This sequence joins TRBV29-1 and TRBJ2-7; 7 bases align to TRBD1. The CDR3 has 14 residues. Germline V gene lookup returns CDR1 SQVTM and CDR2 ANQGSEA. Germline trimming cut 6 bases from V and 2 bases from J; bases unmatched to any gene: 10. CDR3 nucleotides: TGCAGCGTGGCCACTGACAGGGCACCCTACGAGCAGTACTTC. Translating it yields CSVATDRAPYEQYF.

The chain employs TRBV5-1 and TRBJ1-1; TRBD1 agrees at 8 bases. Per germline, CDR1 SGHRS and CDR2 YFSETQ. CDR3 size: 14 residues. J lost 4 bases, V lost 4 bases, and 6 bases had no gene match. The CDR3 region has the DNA TGCGCCAGCAGCCTCGCAGGGGGCCTCACTGAAGCTTTCTTT. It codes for CASSLAGGLTEAFF.

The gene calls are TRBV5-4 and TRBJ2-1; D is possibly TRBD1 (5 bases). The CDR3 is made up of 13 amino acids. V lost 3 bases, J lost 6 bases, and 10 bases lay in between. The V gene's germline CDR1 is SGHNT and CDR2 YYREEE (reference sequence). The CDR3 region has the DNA TGTGCCAGCAGCTCGACAGCTAGCAATGAGCAGTTCTTC. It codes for CASSSTASNEQFF.

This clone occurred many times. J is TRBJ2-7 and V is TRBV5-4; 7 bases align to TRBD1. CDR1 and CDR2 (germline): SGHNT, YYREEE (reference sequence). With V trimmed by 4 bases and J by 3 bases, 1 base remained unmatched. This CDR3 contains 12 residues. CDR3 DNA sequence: TGTGCCAGCAGCGGGGACAGCTACGAGCAGTACTTC. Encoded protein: CASSGDSYEQYF.

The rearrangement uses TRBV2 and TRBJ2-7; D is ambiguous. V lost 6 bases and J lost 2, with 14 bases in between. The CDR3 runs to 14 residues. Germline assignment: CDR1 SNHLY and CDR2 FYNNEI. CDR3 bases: TGTGCCAGCAGAGCGAGAATCAACGCCTACGAGCAGTACTTC. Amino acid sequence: CASRARINAYEQYF.

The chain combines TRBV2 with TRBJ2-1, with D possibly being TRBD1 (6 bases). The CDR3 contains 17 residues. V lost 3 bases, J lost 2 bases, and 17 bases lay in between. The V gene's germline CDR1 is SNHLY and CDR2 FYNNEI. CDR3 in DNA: TGTGCCAGCAGTGAGGCGGGTAAAGGGACACCCTACAATGAGCAGTTCTTC. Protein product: CASSEAGKGTPYNEQFF.

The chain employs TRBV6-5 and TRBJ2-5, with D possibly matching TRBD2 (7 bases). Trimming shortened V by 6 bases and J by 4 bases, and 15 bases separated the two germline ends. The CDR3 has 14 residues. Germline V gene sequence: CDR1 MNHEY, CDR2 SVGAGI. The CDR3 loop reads CASSFGGPRETQYF. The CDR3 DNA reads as TGTGCCAGCAGCTTCGGGGGGCCCCGAGAGACCCAGTACTTC.

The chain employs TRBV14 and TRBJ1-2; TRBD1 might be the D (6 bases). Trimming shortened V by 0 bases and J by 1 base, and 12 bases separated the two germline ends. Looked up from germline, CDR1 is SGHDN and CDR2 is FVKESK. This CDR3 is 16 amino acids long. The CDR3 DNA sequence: TGTGCCAGCAGCCAAGATCCGGACAGCGTTAACTATGGCTACACCTTC. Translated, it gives CASSQDPDSVNYGYTF.

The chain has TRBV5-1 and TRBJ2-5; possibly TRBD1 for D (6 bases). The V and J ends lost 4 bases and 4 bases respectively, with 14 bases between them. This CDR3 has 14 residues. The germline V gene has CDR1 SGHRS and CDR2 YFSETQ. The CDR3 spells CASSNRVPPETQYF. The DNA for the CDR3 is TGCGCCAGCAGCAACAGGGTCCCCCCAGAGACCCAGTACTTC.

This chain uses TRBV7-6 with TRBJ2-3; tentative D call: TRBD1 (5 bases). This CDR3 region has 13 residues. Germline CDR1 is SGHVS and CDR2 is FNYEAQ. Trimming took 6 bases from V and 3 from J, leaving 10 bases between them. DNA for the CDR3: TGTGCCAGCAGGCAGGGTAGTACAGATACGCAGTATTTT. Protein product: CASRQGSTDTQYF.

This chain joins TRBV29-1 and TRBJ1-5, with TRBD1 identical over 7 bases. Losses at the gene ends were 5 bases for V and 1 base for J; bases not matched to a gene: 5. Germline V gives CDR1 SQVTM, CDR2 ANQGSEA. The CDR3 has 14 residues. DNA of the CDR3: TGCAGCGTTTCCGGGACAGAAAGCAATCAGCCCCAGCATTTT. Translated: CSVSGTESNQPQHF.

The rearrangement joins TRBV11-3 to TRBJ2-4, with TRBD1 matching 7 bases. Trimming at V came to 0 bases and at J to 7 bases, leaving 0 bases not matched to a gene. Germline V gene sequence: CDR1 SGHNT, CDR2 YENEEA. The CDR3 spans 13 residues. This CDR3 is CASSLDRGNIQYF. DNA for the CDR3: TGTGCCAGCAGCTTAGACAGGGGGAACATTCAGTACTTC.

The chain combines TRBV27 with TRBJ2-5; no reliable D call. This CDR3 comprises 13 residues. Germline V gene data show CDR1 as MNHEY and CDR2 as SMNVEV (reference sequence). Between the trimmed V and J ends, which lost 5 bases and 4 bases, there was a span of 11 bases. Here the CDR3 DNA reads TGTGCCAGCAGTCCTCCAGCGTCAGAGACCCAGTACTTC. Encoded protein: CASSPPASETQYF.

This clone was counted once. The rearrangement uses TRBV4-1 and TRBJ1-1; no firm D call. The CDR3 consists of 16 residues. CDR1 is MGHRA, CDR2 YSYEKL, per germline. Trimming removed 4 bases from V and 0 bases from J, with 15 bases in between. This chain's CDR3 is CASSPRVGRMNTEAFF. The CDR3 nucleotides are TGCGCCAGCAGCCCTCGGGTCGGCCGAATGAACACTGAAGCTTTCTTT.

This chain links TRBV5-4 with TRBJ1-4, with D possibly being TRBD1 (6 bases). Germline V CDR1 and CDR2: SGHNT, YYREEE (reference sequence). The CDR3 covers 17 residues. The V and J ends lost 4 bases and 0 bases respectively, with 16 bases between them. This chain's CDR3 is CASSHGGGLTTNEKLFF. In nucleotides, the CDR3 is TGTGCCAGCAGCCATGGCGGGGGCCTAACAACTAATGAAAAACTGTTTTTT.

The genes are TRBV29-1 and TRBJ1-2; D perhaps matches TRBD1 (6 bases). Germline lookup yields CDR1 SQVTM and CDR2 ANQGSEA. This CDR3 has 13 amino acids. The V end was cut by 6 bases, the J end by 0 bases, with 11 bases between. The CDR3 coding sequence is TGCAGCGTGTTGACAGGATCTAACTATGGCTACACCTTC. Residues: CSVLTGSNYGYTF.

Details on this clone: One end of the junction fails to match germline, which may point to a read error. The CDR3, as DNA: TGCGCCAGCAACCAACGACTTGCGAAAACCAAGACCCAGTACTTC. Residues: CASNQRLAKTKTQYF. The chain is built from TRBV4-3 and TRBJ2-5; D ambiguous. CDR3 length: 15 amino acids. Germline lookup yields CDR1 LGHNA and CDR2 YSLEER.

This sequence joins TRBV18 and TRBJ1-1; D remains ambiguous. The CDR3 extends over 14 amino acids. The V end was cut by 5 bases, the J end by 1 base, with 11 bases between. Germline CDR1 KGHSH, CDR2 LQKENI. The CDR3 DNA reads TGTGCCAGCTCAGCGATCGACACGAACACTGAAGCTTTCTTT. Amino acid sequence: CASSAIDTNTEAFF.

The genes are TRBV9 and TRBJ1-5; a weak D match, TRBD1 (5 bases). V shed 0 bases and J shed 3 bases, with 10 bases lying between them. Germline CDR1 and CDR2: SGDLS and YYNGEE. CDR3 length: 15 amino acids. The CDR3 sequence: CASSVGTGDNQPQHF. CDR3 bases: TGTGCCAGCAGCGTAGGCACAGGAGACAATCAGCCCCAGCATTTT. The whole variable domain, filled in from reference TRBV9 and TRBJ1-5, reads DSGVTQTPKHLITATGQRVTLRCSPRSGDLSVYWYQQSLDQGLQFLIQYYNGEERAKGNILERFSAQQFPDLHSELNLSSLELGDSALYFCASSVGTGDNQPQHFGDGTRLSIL.

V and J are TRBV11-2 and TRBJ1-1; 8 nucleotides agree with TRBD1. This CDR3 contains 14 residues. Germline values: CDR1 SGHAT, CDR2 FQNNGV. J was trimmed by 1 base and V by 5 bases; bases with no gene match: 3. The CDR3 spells CASSPDRANTEAFF. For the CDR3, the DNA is TGTGCCAGCAGCCCGGACAGGGCGAACACTGAAGCTTTCTTT.

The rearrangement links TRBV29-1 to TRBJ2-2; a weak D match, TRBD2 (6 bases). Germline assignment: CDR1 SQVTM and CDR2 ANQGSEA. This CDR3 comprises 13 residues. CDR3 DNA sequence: TGCAGTTCTTCCCGGGGGTCCACCGGGGAGCTGTTTTTT. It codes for CSSSRGSTGELFF.

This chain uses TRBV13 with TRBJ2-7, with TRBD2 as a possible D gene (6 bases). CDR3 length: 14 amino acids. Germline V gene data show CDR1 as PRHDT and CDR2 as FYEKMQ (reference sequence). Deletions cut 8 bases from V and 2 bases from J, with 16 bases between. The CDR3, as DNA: TGTGCCAGCCGCCTCTGGGGAGGCCCCTACGAGCAGTACTTC. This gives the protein CASRLWGGPYEQYF.

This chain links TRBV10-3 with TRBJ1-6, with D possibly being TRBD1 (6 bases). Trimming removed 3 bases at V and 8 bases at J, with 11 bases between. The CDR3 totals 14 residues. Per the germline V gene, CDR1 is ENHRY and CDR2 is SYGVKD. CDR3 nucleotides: TGTGCCATCAGTGATTTGGGGGCAGATTCACCCCTCCACTTT. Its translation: CAISDLGADSPLHF.

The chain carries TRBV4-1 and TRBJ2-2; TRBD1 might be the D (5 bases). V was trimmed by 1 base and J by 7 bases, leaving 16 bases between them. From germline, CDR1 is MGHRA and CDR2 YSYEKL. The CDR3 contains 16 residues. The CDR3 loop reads CASSQVFRVGDGELFF. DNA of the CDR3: TGCGCCAGCAGCCAAGTGTTCAGGGTTGGGGACGGGGAGCTGTTTTTT.

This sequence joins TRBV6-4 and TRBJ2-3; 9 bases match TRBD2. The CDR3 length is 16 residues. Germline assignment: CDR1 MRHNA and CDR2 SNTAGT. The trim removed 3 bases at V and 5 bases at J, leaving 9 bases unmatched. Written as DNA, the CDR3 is TGTGCCAGCAGTGAGGCTAGCGGGGCCCCAGGAGATACGCAGTATTTT. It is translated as CASSEASGAPGDTQYF.

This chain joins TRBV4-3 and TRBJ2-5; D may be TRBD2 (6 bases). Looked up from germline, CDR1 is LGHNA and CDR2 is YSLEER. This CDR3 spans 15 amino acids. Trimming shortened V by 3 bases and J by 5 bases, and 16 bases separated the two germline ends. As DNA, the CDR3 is TGCGCCAGCAGCCAGGGGGGAAGAGGTTGGGAGACCCAGTACTTC. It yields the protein CASSQGGRGWETQYF.

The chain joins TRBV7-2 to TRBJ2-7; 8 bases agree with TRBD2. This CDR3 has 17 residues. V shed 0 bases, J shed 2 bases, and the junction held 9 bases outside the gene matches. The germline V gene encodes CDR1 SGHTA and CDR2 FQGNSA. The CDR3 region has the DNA TGTGCCAGCAGCTTAGCGAACGGGAGGGCCGTTCCCTACGAGCAGTACTTC. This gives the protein CASSLANGRAVPYEQYF.